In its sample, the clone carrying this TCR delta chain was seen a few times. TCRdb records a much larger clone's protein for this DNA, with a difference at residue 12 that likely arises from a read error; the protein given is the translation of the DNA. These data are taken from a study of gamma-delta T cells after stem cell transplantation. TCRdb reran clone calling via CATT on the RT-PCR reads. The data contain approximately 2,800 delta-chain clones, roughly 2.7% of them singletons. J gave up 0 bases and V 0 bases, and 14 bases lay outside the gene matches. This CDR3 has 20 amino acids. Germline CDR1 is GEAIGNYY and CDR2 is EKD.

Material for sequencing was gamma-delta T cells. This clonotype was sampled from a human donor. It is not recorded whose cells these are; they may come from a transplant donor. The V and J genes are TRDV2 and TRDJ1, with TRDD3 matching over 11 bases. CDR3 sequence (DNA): TGTGCCTGTGACACCGGTTCTTTACTGGGGGATAAGGTGGACACCGATAAACTCATCTTT. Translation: CACDTGSLLGDKVDTDKLIF.